Below are 18 T cell receptor beta chains sequenced from a single sample in a study of long-term antiretroviral therapy in people with HIV. Researchers report immunoSEQ v3.0 was run at survey level. The table came from immunoSEQ multiplex PCR; TCRdb's copy has only in-frame clones and leaves some out. Of about 35,000 clones listed, approximately 94% were seen once; the top ten hold 3.6%. Sequencing used unsorted PBMCs, obtained 4.1 years after starting antiretroviral therapy. The receptors shown here come from a woman aged 45-65 years with HIV.

The sample holds one count of this clone. This chain uses TRBV11-2 with TRBJ2-1; 7 positions agree with TRBD2. V lost 4 bases and J lost 0; bases outside the gene matches: 3. Germline V gene lookup returns CDR1 SGHAT and CDR2 FQNNGV. The CDR3 length is 15 residues. This CDR3 is CASSYGGSSYNEQFF. CDR3 in DNA: TGTGCCAGCAGCTACGGCGGGAGCTCCTACAATGAGCAGTTCTTC.

V gene TRBV5-1 combines with J gene TRBJ1-1; D unresolved. CDR3 length equals 14 residues. Between the trimmed V and J ends, which lost 0 bases and 7 bases, there was a span of 13 bases. The germline gives CDR1 SGHRS, CDR2 YFSETQ. The CDR3 reads CASSLEGSGYEAFF. The CDR3 region has the DNA TGCGCCAGCAGCTTGGAGGGCTCCGGCTATGAAGCTTTCTTT.

The gene calls are TRBV6-6 and TRBJ2-7; weak D call: TRBD2 (5 bases). The CDR3 runs 14 residues. The V gene's germline CDR1 is MNHNY and CDR2 SVGAGI (reference sequence). The V gene lost 0 bases and the J gene lost 2 bases, with 8 bases spanning the gap. The CDR3 DNA follows: TGTGCCAGCAGTTACTCGTCCGGGGCCTACGAGCAGTACTTC. It is translated as CASSYSSGAYEQYF.

V and J are TRBV5-4 and TRBJ1-2; possibly TRBD1 for D (6 bases). The CDR3 is made up of 14 amino acids. Germline CDR1 SGHNT, CDR2 YYREEE (reference sequence). V was trimmed by 4 bases and J by 0 bases, leaving 10 bases between them. The CDR3 DNA reads as TGTGCCAGCAGCAACCGACAGGCTAACTATGGCTACACCTTC. Translation: CASSNRQANYGYTF.

The gene calls are TRBV5-8 and TRBJ1-5; 7 bases align to TRBD1. The CDR3 consists of 15 residues. The germline V gene has CDR1 SGHTS and CDR2 YDEGEE. V shed 0 bases, J shed 5 bases, and the junction held 5 bases outside the gene matches. CDR3 loop: CASSLEGTAYQPQHF. In DNA, the CDR3 is TGTGCCAGCAGCTTGGAAGGGACAGCTTATCAGCCCCAGCATTTT.

For the CDR3, the DNA is TGTGCCGAGTCGGGGAAGTCAGGGAATGAGCAGTTCTTC. This gives the protein CAESGKSGNEQFF. The chain recombines TRBV30 with TRBJ2-1, with D perhaps being TRBD1 or TRBD2 (5 bases each). Germline V gene lookup returns CDR1 GTSNPN and CDR2 SVGIG (reference sequence). This CDR3 contains 13 residues. Trimming took off 8 bases at V and 7 bases at J, with 18 bases between the two ends.

The gene calls are TRBV5-1 and TRBJ1-2; 9 nucleotides agree with TRBD1. Trimming took 5 bases from V and 3 from J; bases not matched to a gene: 8. Germline loops: CDR1 SGHRS, CDR2 YFSETQ. The CDR3 totals 15 residues. The CDR3 region is CASRRGTGNDYGYTF. The CDR3 DNA reads TGCGCCAGCAGACGTGGGACAGGGAACGACTATGGCTACACCTTC.

The rearrangement links TRBV5-8 to TRBJ1-6; maybe TRBD1 (5 bases). The V gene's germline CDR1 is SGHTS and CDR2 YDEGEE. Trimming removed 4 bases from V and 1 base from J, with 15 bases in between. The CDR3 extends over 17 amino acids. The CDR3 DNA reads TGTGCCAGCAGCCCCTTTCCGGGGCAGTCCTATAATTCACCCCTCCACTTT. This gives the protein CASSPFPGQSYNSPLHF.

The rearrangement joins TRBV5-1 to TRBJ2-7, with 9 positions matching TRBD1. The CDR3 is made up of 14 amino acids. Germline V gene data show CDR1 as SGHRS and CDR2 as YFSETQ. V dropped 4 bases and J dropped 3; count of bases not matched to a gene: 5. The chain's CDR3 is CASSPGTGSYEQYF. CDR3 nucleotides: TGCGCCAGCAGCCCCGGGACAGGGAGCTACGAGCAGTACTTC.

This sequence joins TRBV19 and TRBJ2-4, with D maybe TRBD2 (5 bases). The germline gives CDR1 LNHDA, CDR2 SQIVND (reference sequence). V was cut by 5 bases and J by 3 bases, with 17 bases left in between. The CDR3 is made up of 16 amino acids. This CDR3 is CASSPEGLGGKNIQYF. The DNA for the CDR3 is TGTGCCAGTAGTCCCGAGGGCTTGGGTGGCAAAAACATTCAGTACTTC. Variable domain in full (rest from reference TRBV19 and TRBJ2-4): DGGITQSPKYLFRKEGQNVTLSCEQNLNHDAMYWYRQDPGQGLRLIYYSQIVNDFQKGDIAEGYSVSREKKESFPLTVTSAQKNPTAFYLCASSPEGLGGKNIQYFGAGTRLSVL.

This chain joins TRBV6-6 and TRBJ1-1; D is unclear. The CDR3 covers 15 residues. Germline loops: CDR1 MNHNY, CDR2 SVGAGI (reference sequence). V dropped 2 bases and J dropped 2 bases, with 12 bases sitting between them. The CDR3 loop reads CASSYLQVHNTEAFF. As DNA, the CDR3 is TGTGCCAGCAGTTACCTTCAAGTCCATAACACTGAAGCTTTCTTT.

V usage is TRBV6-1 and J usage is TRBJ1-5; D perhaps matches TRBD1 (5 bases). V shed 4 bases and J shed 2 bases, with 24 bases lying between them. Looked up from germline, CDR1 is MNHNS and CDR2 is SASEGT. This CDR3 contains 19 residues. The CDR3 DNA sequence: TGTGCCAGCAGTGGGAATGCGAGGGGCGGGGTGCGGGGCAATCAGCCCCAGCATTTT. Amino acids: CASSGNARGGVRGNQPQHF.

CDR3: CASSPLTGFSQPQHF. For the CDR3, the DNA is TGTGCCAGCAGCCCATTGACAGGGTTTAGTCAGCCCCAGCATTTT. J is TRBJ1-5 and V is TRBV7-2; the match to TRBD1 covers 7 bases. V lost 5 bases to trimming and J lost 6 bases; unmatched junction nucleotides: 10. This CDR3 is 15 amino acids long. Germline V lookup: CDR1 SGHTA, CDR2 FQGNSA.

The chain combines TRBV7-9 with TRBJ1-1; TRBD1 might be the D (5 bases). CDR1 and CDR2 (germline): SEHNR, FQNEAQ (reference sequence). V lost 4 bases to trimming and J lost 3 bases, with 9 bases between them. This CDR3 region has 13 residues. In DNA, the CDR3 is TGTGCCAGCAGCTGGGGGGGTGACACTGAAGCTTTCTTT. It codes for CASSWGGDTEAFF.

The genes are TRBV5-8 and TRBJ2-5; D is ambiguous. The CDR3 is 11 residues long. The V and J ends lost 1 base and 5 bases respectively, with 3 bases between them. CDR1 is SGHTS and CDR2 is YDEGEE in the germline V gene. In DNA, the CDR3 is TGTGCCAGCAGCTTGTGGGAGACCCAGTACTTC. Its translation: CASSLWETQYF.

The rearrangement uses TRBV6-1 and TRBJ2-2, with TRBD2 matching 10 bases. Germline V gene lookup returns CDR1 MNHNS and CDR2 SASEGT. The CDR3 contains 16 residues. J was trimmed by 4 bases and V by 2 bases; bases with no gene match: 4. CDR3 residues: CASSERAGGPTGELFF. The CDR3 bases are TGTGCCAGCAGTGAAAGAGCGGGGGGGCCCACCGGGGAGCTGTTTTTT.

The gene calls are TRBV30 and TRBJ2-2; maybe TRBD1 (5 bases). The DNA end is more similar to TRBJ1-4, so the J call may be wrong. The germline CDR1 and CDR2 sequences are GTSNPN and SVGIG (reference sequence). This CDR3 has 12 residues. CDR3 nucleotide sequence: TGTGCCTGGAGTGTAGCGGGGGGAAAACTGTTTTTT. Protein: CAWSVAGGKLFF.

The V and J genes are TRBV15 and TRBJ2-5; 7 bases match TRBD1. CDR1 LNHNV and CDR2 YYDKDF come from the germline V gene (reference sequence). This CDR3 is 14 amino acids long. After removal of 1 base from V and 3 bases from J, the junction contained 2 bases not matched to a gene. CDR3 sequence reads: CATSRAGTEETQYF. The CDR3 region has the DNA TGTGCCACCAGCAGAGCCGGGACAGAAGAGACCCAGTACTTC.